This paragraph reports one T cell receptor (beta chain). Its antigen remains unknown. The protocol was immunoSEQ multiplex PCR, while the TCRdb copy is restricted to in-frame clones and leaves out a portion. The sample includes about 130,000 clones, roughly 93% of them seen just once. The data stem from a study of T cell responses to AZD1222 COVID-19 vaccine. J gave up 0 bases and V 3 bases, and 7 bases lay outside the gene matches. Germline CDR1 LNHDA, CDR2 SQIVND (reference sequence). This CDR3 is 18 amino acids long. Study results and caveats: Among those given AZD1222, only 5 to 7 were seropositive at baseline. Targets within unmutated variant regions were reportedly found for nearly half of spike-specific TCRs.

This clonotype was obtained from an adult who received the AZD1222 COVID-19 vaccine. Material: peripheral blood, obtained 28 days after the second AZD1222 dose. The chain has TRBV19 and TRBJ2-2; 10 positions match TRBD2. The CDR3 DNA is TGTGCCAGTAGTATCCCTGGCCTAGCGGGAGCGAACACCGGGGAGCTGTTTTTT. Encoded protein: CASSIPGLAGANTGELFF.